A selection of T cell receptor beta chains follows, all from one sample in a study of lymphopenia after photon versus proton radiotherapy. TCRdb keeps only in-frame clones here, not all; method: immunoSEQ multiplex PCR. This table holds more than 60,000 clones, around 85% found once. The input for sequencing was peripheral blood, taken from a patient treated with photon-based radiotherapy. The receptor source for this set is a man aged 40-50 years with gastric cancer. CDR3s include the opening cysteine and the closing phenylalanine or tryptophan. A D gene is named only where the DNA matches it firmly. The size field is filled for only some rows; it gives once, few, many or a size class.

size,V,J,D,CDR3,DNA
NA,TRBV9,TRBJ1-2,NA,CASSVGDGGHTF,TGTGCCAGCAGCGTAGGGGACGGTGGCCACACCTTC
few,TRBV4-1,TRBJ1-1,NA,CASSQDLGGLNTEAFF,TGCGCCAGCAGCCAAGATCTTGGGGGGTTGAACACTGAAGCTTTCTTT
once,TRBV9,TRBJ1-1,NA,CASSELGGPNTEAFF,TGTGCCAGCAGCGAACTGGGGGGCCCGAACACTGAAGCTTTCTTT
NA,TRBV30,TRBJ1-2,TRBD1,CAWSVRRQGSNYGYTF,TGTGCCTGGAGTGTACGGAGACAGGGTTCAAACTATGGCTACACCTTC
NA,TRBV14,TRBJ1-2,TRBD1,CASARDRDYGYTF,TGTGCCAGCGCTCGAGACAGGGACTATGGCTACACCTTC
NA,TRBV4-2,TRBJ2-4,NA,CASSQEGPRTAKNIQYF,TGTGCCAGCAGCCAAGAAGGGCCCCGGACAGCGAAAAACATTCAGTACTTC
NA,TRBV5-8,TRBJ1-5,NA,CASSLAGGDNQPQHF,TGTGCCAGCAGCTTGGCCGGGGGGGATAATCAGCCCCAGCATTTT
NA,TRBV6-6,TRBJ1-4,TRBD1,CASGDRTNEKLFF,TGTGCCAGCGGGGACAGAACTAATGAAAAACTGTTTTTT
NA,TRBV7-2,TRBJ2-7,NA,CASSLGENYEQYF,TGTGCCAGCAGCTTAGGGGAAAACTACGAGCAGTACTTC
NA,TRBV4-2,TRBJ2-3,TRBD2,CASSHGGGATDTQYF,TGTGCCAGCAGCCACGGCGGGGGGGCGACAGATACGCAGTATTTT
NA,TRBV18,TRBJ2-7,NA,CASSPPANPYEQYF,TGTGCCAGCTCACCACCGGCCAACCCCTACGAGCAGTACTTC
NA,TRBV4-2,TRBJ1-5,TRBD1,CASSQDLGDSDQPQHF,TGTGCCAGCAGCCAAGATTTAGGGGACAGTGATCAGCCCCAGCATTTT
NA,TRBV27,TRBJ2-7,TRBD1,CASRPGTGGEKNEQYF,TGTGCCAGCAGGCCCGGGACAGGGGGTGAAAAGAACGAGCAGTACTTC
NA,TRBV7-2,TRBJ1-2,TRBD1,CASSPGQGIGYTF,TGTGCCAGCAGCCCGGGACAGGGGATTGGCTACACCTTC
NA,TRBV6-6,TRBJ1-2,NA,CASSYSQLGMGGYTF,TGTGCCAGCAGTTACTCCCAATTGGGGATGGGGGGCTACACCTTC
NA,TRBV5-1,TRBJ1-5,TRBD1,CASSPGQGGNQPQHF,TGCGCCAGCAGCCCAGGACAGGGAGGCAATCAGCCCCAGCATTTT
NA,TRBV6-5,TRBJ1-4,NA,CASSARRGVEKLFF,TGTGCCAGCAGCGCCCGGCGCGGGGTTGAAAAACTGTTTTTT
once,TRBV7-3,TRBJ2-1,TRBD2,CASSLNGEGGDEQFF,TGTGCCAGCAGCTTAAACGGGGAGGGCGGCGATGAGCAGTTCTTC
NA,TRBV10-3,TRBJ1-6,NA,CAISDSSYNSPLHF,TGTGCCATCAGTGACAGCTCCTATAATTCACCCCTCCACTTT
NA,TRBV5-6,TRBJ2-5,NA,CASSLSRGGETQYF,TGTGCCAGCAGCTTATCCAGGGGCGGGGAGACCCAGTACTTC
NA,TRBV10-3,TRBJ1-6,NA,CAIRSRDSPLHF,TGTGCCATCAGAAGCCGTGATTCACCCCTCCACTTT
NA,TRBV19,TRBJ2-3,NA,CASSIDGTDTQYF,TGTGCCAGTAGTATCGACGGCACAGATACGCAGTATTTT
NA,TRBV7-2,TRBJ1-2,TRBD1,CASSLAWTGVNGYTF,TGTGCCAGCAGCTTAGCCTGGACAGGAGTCAACGGCTACACCTTC
NA,TRBV5-4,TRBJ1-2,NA,CASSPGPNYGYTF,TGTGCCAGCAGCCCCGGTCCTAACTATGGCTACACCTTC
NA,TRBV4-3,TRBJ2-1,TRBD1,CASSPGTGLNEQFF,TGCGCCAGCAGCCCGGGGACAGGGTTGAATGAGCAGTTCTTC
NA,TRBV4-3,TRBJ1-4,NA,CASSQGQGANEKLFF,TGCGCCAGCAGCCAGGGCCAGGGAGCTAATGAAAAACTGTTTTTT
NA,TRBV27,TRBJ1-1,TRBD1,CASKTHGQGAEAFF,TGTGCCAGCAAAACCCACGGACAGGGCGCTGAAGCTTTCTTT
medium-sized,TRBV4-3,TRBJ2-2,TRBD2,CASSQDTGRVAGELFF,TGCGCCAGCAGCCAAGATACGGGGAGGGTCGCCGGGGAGCTGTTTTTT
NA,TRBV19,TRBJ2-4,NA,CASSNQFDIQYF,TGTGCCAGTAGTAACCAGTTTGACATTCAGTACTTC
NA,TRBV11-2,TRBJ2-7,NA,CASSLPGASIYEQYF,TGTGCCAGCAGCCTGCCGGGGGCCTCGATATACGAGCAGTACTTC
NA,TRBV10-3,TRBJ1-5,NA,CAISESGVAGNQPQHF,TGTGCCATCAGTGAGTCAGGCGTTGCGGGCAATCAGCCCCAGCATTTT
NA,TRBV4-3,TRBJ2-3,NA,CASSLSGLSDTQYF,TGCGCCAGCAGCCTAAGTGGGCTTTCAGATACGCAGTATTTT
once,TRBV4-2,TRBJ1-1,NA,CASSRGGVGNTAFF,TGTGCCAGCAGCCGAGGCGGGGTGGGTAATACGGCTTTCTTT
NA,TRBV6-5,TRBJ1-4,TRBD1,CASRGDPVEKLFF,TGTGCCTCCAGGGGGGATCCAGTGGAAAAACTGTTTTTT
once,TRBV9,TRBJ2-3,TRBD1,CASSVWRTGFPTQYF,TGTGCCAGCAGCGTATGGAGGACAGGGTTCCCAACGCAGTATTTT
NA,TRBV6-1,TRBJ1-5,NA,CASSELWDSNQPQHF,TGTGCCAGCAGTGAACTGTGGGATAGCAATCAGCCCCAGCATTTT
few,TRBV29-1,TRBJ2-5,TRBD1,CSVETGVETQYF,TGCAGCGTTGAAACAGGGGTAGAGACCCAGTACTTC
NA,TRBV7-9,TRBJ1-4,NA,CASSPGGRGNEKLFF,TGTGCCAGCAGCCCTGGGGGGAGAGGGAACGAAAAACTGTTTTTT
NA,TRBV7-2,TRBJ2-2,NA,CASSLGGFGELFF,TGTGCCAGCAGCTTAGGAGGTTTTGGGGAGCTGTTTTTT
NA,TRBV7-9,TRBJ2-2,TRBD1,CASSLPGTGPGELFF,TGTGCCAGCAGCTTACCCGGGACAGGCCCCGGGGAGCTGTTTTTT
once,TRBV25-1,TRBJ2-7,NA,CASSETTAPHEQYF,TGTGCCAGCAGTGAAACGACTGCTCCACACGAGCAGTACTTC
NA,TRBV27,TRBJ2-2,NA,CASSPIHTGELFF,TGTGCCAGCAGTCCGATCCACACCGGGGAGCTGTTTTTT
NA,TRBV2,TRBJ2-7,NA,CASSEALTGTYEQYF,TGTGCCAGCAGTGAAGCGCTTACAGGGACCTACGAGCAGTACTTC
few,TRBV7-9,TRBJ2-7,TRBD1,CASSPRDRVEQYF,TGTGCCAGCAGCCCCCGAGACAGGGTCGAGCAGTACTTC
NA,TRBV7-2,TRBJ1-3,NA,CASSLESSPGNTIYF,TGTGCCAGCAGCTTAGAAAGTTCCCCTGGAAACACCATATATTTT
once,TRBV5-5,TRBJ2-7,TRBD1,CASSLGRDRTYEQYF,TGTGCCAGCAGCTTGGGTCGGGACAGAACCTACGAGCAGTACTTC
NA,TRBV5-8,TRBJ1-4,NA,CASSPGQATNEKLFF,TGTGCCAGCAGTCCTGGACAAGCAACTAATGAAAAACTGTTTTTT
NA,TRBV6-5,TRBJ1-2,TRBD1,CASSQPGTGSLYF,TGTGCCAGCAGTCAACCCGGGACAGGGTCCCTTTACTTC